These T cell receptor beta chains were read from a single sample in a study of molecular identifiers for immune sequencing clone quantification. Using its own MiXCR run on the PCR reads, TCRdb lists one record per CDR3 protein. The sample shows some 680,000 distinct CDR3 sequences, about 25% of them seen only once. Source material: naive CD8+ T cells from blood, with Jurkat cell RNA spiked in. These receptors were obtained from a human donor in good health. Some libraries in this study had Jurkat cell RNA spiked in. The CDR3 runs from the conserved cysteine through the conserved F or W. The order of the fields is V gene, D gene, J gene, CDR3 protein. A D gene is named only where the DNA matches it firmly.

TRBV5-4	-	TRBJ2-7	CASSFGIAYEQYF
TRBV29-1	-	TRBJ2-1	CSVVHRWDEQFF
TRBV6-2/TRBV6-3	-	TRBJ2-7	CASSQPGGQLNEQYF
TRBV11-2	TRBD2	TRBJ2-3	CASSLVTSGGERSQYF
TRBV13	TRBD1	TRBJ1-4	CASSARTGPTNEKLFF
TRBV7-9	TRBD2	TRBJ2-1	CASSLGHSGIIDEQFF
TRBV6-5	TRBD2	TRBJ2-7	CASSYGSGGAYEQYF
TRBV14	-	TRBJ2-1	CASSQGRIRGVEQFF
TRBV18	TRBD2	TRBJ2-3	CASSPPAGAPDTQYF
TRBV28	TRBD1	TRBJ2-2	CASSPLRTGGPGELFF
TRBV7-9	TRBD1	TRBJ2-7	CASSGWTGRYEQYF
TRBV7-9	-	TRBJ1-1	CASSHSTGFATEAFF
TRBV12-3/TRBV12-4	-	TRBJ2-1	CASSLVGLGTYNEQFF
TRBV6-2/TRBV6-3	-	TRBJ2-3	CASRSLPNGTDTQYF
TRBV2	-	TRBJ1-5	CASSAGPSNQPQHF
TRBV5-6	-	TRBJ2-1	CASSTDPEQNEQFF
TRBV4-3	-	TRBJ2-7	CASSPRWPESEQYF
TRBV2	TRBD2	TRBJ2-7	CASSDFSGGAYEQYF
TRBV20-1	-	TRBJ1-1	CSATDRENTEAFF
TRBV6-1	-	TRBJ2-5	CAVRTSATGTKRKETQYF
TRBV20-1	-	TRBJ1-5	CSAPQGGSFGNQPQHF
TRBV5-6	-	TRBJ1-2	CASSLQVFSYGYTF
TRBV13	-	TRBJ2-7	CASSFSGDEDAYEQYF
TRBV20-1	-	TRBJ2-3	CSARDSRESTDTQYF
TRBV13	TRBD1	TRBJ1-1	CASSPSDRGLDFTEAFF
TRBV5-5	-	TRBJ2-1	CASSLKGYNEQFF
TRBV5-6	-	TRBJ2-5	CASSLLSEETQYF
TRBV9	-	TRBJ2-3	CASRPADSSTDTQYF
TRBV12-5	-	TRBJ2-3	CASGLTRSRGSTDTQYF
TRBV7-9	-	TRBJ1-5	CASSLVGPGYQPQHF
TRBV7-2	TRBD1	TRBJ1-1	CASSPTAGGLRTEAFF
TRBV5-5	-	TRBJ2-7	CASSLFLSYEQYF
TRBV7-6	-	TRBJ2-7	CASSQRNYEQYF
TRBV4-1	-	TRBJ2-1	CASSQEIGRGTYNEQFF
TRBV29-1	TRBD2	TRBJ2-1	CSVEAGGRDEQFF
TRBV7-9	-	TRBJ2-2	CASSLYTNTGELFF
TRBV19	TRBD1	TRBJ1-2	CATKDPDRGQIYGYTF
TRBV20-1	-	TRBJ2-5	CSARDLRGRLYQETQYF
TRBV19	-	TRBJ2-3	CASSIQASGDTRYF
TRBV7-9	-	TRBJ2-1	CASSLVDWGNEQLF
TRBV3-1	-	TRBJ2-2	CGSSQGGWTELFFANTGELFF
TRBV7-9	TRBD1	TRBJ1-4	CASSDPGQINERLFF
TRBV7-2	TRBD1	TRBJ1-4	CASSPRGQGEKLFF
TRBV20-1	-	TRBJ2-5	CSAQNWITAIQETQYF
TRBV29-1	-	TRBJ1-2	CSVEEGAYGYTF
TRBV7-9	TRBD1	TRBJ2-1	CASSFNRDSGAIQQFF
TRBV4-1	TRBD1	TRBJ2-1	CASSLDGTVYNEQFF
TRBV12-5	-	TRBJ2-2	CASGLSFSNTGELFF
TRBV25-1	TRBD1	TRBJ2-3	CASLKGTGDTDTQYF
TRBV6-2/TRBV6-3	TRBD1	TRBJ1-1	CASRPHRGRTEAFF
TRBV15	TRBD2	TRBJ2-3	CATSFGSGTRIPDTQYF
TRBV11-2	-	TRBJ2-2	CASSPRTLQYLGELFF
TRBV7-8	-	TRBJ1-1	CASSPDTMNTEAFF
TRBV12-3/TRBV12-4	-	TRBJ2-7	CASSAGFAVYEQYF
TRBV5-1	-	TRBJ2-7	CASSLEVGHQEAQYF
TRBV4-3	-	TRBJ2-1	CASSQEGSGALGEQFF
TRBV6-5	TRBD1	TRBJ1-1	CASRLSGGGTEAFF